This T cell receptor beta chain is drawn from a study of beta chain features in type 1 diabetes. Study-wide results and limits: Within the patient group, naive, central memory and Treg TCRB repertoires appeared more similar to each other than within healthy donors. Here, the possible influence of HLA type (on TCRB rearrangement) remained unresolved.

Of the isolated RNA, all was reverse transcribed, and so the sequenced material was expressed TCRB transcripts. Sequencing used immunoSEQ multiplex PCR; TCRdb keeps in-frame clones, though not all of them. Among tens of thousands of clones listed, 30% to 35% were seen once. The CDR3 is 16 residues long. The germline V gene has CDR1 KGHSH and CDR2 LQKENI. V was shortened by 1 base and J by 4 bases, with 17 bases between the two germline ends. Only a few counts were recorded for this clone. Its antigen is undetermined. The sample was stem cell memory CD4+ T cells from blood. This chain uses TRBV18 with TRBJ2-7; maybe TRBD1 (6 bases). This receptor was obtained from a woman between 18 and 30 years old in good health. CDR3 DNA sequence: TGTGCCAGCTCACCACGGGCGATAAACAGGGCATACGAGCAGTACTTC. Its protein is CASSPRAINRAYEQYF.